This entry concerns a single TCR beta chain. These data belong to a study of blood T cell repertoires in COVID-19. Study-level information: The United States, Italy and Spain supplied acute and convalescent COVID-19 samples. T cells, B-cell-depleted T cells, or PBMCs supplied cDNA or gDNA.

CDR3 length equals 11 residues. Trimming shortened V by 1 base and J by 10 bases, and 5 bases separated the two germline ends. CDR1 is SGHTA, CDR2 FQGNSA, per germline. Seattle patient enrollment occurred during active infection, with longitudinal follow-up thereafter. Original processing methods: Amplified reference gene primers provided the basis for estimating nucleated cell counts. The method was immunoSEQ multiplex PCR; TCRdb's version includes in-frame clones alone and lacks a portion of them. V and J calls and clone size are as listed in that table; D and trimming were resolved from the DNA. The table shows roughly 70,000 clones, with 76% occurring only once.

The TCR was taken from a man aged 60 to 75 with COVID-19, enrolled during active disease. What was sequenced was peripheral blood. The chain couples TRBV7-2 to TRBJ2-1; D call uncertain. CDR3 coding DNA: TGTGCCAGCAGCTTAGTCCTCGAGCAGTTCTTC. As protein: CASSLVLEQFF.